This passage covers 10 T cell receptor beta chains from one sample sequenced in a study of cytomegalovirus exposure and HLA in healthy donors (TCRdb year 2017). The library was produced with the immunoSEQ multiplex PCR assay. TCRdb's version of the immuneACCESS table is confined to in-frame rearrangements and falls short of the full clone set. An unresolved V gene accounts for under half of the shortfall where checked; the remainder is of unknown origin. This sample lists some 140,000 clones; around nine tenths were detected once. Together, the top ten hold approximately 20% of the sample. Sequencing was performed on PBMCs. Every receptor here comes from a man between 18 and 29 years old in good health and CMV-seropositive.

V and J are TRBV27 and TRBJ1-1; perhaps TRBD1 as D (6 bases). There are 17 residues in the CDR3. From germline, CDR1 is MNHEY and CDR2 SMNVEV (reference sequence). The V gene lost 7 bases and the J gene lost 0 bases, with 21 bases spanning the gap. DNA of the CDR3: TGTGCCAGCACCCCAGGGAGGGGGGGCACCATGAACACTGAAGCTTTCTTT. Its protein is CASTPGRGGTMNTEAFF.

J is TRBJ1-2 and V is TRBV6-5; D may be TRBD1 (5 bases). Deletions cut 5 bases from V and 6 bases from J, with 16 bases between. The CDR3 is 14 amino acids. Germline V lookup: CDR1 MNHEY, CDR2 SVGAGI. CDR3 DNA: TGTGCCAGCAGTACCGGGGGGACTTGGGATGGCTACACCTTC. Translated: CASSTGGTWDGYTF.

The CDR3: CASSLATRRDYEQYF. In DNA form, the CDR3 reads TGTGCCAGCAGCTTAGCCACTAGGAGGGACTACGAGCAGTACTTC. V is TRBV11-1 and J is TRBJ2-7; the D gene is possibly TRBD2 (6 bases). The CDR3 loop spans 15 amino acids. CDR1 and CDR2 (germline): SGHAT, FQDESV (reference sequence). The V end lost 0 bases, the J end lost 3 bases, and 12 bases lay between the germline ends.

The DNA of the CDR3 is TGTGCCAGTAGTGGTGGTTTCCTAGCGGGGCGATCCGGGGAGCTGTTTTTT. It yields the protein CASSGGFLAGRSGELFF. J is TRBJ2-2 and V is TRBV19; TRBD2 matches 9 bases. Germline trimming cut 5 bases from V and 6 bases from J; bases unmatched to any gene: 13. The germline V gene has CDR1 LNHDA and CDR2 SQIVND (reference sequence). The CDR3 spans 17 residues. The entire variable domain, with the rest obtained from reference TRBV19 and TRBJ2-2, is as follows: DGGITQSPKYLFRKEGQNVTLSCEQNLNHDAMYWYRQDPGQGLRLIYYSQIVNDFQKGDIAEGYSVSREKKESFPLTVTSAQKNPTAFYLCASSGGFLAGRSGELFFGEGSRLTVL.

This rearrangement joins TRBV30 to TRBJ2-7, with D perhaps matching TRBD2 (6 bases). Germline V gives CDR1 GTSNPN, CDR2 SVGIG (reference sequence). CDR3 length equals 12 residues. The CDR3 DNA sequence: TGTGCATCCGGGCGGGAAATCGACGAGCAGTACTTC. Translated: CASGREIDEQYF.

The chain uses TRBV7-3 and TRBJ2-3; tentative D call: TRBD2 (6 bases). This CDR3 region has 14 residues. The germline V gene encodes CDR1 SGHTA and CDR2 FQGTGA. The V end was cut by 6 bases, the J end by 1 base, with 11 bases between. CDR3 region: CASRRRGGTDTQYF. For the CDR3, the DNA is TGTGCCAGCAGGCGGAGGGGCGGCACAGATACGCAGTATTTT.

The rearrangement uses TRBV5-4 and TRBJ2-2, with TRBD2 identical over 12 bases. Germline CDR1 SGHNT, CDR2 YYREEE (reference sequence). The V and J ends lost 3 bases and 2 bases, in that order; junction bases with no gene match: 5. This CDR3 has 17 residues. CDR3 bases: TGTGCCAGCAGCTCGGGGACTAGCGGGCCCAACACCGGGGAGCTGTTTTTT. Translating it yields CASSSGTSGPNTGELFF.

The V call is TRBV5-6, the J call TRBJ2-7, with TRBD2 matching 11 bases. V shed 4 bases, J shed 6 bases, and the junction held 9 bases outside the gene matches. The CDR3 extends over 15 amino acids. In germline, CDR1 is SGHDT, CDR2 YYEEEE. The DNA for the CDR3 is TGTGCCAGCAGCCCCCGACTAGCGGGAAATGGCGAGCAGTACTTC. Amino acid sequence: CASSPRLAGNGEQYF.

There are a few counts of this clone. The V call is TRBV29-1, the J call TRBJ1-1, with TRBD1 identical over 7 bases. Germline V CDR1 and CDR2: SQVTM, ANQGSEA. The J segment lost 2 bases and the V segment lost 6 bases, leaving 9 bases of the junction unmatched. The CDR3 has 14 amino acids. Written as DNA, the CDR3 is TGCAGCGTCATCCGACAGGGCTCAAACACTGAAGCTTTCTTT. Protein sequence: CSVIRQGSNTEAFF.

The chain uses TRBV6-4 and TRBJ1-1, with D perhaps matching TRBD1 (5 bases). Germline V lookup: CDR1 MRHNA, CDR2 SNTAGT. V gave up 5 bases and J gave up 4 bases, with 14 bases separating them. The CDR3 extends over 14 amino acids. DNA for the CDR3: TGTGCCAGCAGTCAGGCCGGGGGGAGCACTGAAGCTTTCTTT. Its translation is CASSQAGGSTEAFF.